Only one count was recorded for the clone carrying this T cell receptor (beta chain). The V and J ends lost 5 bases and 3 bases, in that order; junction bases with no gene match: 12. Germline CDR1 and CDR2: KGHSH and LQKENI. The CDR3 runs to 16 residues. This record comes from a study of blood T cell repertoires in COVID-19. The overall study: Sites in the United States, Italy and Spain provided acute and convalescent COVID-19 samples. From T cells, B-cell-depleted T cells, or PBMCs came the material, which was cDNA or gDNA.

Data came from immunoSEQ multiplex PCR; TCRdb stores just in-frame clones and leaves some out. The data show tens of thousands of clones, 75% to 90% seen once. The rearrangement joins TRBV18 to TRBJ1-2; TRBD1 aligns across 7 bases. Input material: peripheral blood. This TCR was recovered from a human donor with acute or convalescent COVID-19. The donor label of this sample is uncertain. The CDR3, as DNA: TGTGCCAGCTCATTTCTCAGGGGGGTGAAAGACTATGGCTACACCTTC. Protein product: CASSFLRGVKDYGYTF.